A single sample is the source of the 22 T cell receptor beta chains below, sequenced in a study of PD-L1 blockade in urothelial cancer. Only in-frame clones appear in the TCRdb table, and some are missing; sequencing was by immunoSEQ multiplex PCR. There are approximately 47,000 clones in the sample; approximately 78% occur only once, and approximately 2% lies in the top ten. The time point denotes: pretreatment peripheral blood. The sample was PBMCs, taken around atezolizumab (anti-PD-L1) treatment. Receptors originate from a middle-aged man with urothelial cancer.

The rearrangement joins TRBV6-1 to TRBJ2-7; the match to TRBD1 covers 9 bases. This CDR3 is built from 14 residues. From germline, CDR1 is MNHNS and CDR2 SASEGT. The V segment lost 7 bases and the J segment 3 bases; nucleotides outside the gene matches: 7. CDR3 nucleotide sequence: TGTGCCAGCAACCCGGGACAGGGCCTCTACGAGCAGTACTTC. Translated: CASNPGQGLYEQYF.

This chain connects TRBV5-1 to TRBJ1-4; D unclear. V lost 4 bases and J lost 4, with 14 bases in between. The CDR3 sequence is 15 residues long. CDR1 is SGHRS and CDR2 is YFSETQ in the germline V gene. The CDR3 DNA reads TGCGCCAGCAGCCTTGAAGCTTGGAGTAATGAAAAACTGTTTTTT. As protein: CASSLEAWSNEKLFF.

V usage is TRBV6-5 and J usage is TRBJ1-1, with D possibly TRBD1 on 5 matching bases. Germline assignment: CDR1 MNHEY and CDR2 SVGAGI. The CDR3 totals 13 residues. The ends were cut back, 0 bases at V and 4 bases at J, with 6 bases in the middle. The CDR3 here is CASSYSGGTEAFF. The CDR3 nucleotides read TGTGCCAGCAGTTACTCGGGGGGCACTGAAGCTTTCTTT.

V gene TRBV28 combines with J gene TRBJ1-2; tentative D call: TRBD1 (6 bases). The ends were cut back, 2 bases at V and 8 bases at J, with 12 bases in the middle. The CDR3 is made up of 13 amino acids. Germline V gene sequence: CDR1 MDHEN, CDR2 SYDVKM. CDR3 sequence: CASSLIAGEGYTF. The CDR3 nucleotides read TGTGCCAGCAGTTTAATTGCAGGGGAAGGCTACACCTTC.

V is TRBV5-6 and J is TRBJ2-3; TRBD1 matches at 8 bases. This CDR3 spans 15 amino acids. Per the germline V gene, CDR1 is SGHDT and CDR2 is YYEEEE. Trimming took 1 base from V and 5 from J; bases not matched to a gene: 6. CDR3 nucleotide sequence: TGTGCCAGCAGCTTGCAGGGGGCCAGGGGAGATACGCAGTATTTT. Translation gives CASSLQGARGDTQYF.

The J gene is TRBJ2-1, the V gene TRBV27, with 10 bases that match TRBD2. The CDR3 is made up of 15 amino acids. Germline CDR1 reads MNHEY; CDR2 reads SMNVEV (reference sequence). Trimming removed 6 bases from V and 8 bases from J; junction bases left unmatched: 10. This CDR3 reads CASSRPGTSVDEQFF. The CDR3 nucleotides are TGTGCCAGCAGCCGTCCCGGGACTAGCGTCGATGAGCAGTTCTTC.

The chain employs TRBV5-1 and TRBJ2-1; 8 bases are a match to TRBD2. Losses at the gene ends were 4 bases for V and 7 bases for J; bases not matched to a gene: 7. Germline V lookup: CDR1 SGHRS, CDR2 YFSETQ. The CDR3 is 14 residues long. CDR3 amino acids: CASSRPGGGNEQFF. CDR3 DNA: TGCGCCAGCAGCCGTCCCGGGGGGGGGAATGAGCAGTTCTTC.

The CDR3 DNA sequence: TGTGCCAGCAGCTTGGGAGGGGGGACAGGGGCCGGTATCGCGCAGTACTTC. Protein: CASSLGGGTGAGIAQYF. This sequence joins TRBV5-8 and TRBJ2-7, with 10 nucleotides matching TRBD1. V gave up 0 bases and J gave up 9 bases; unmatched junction bases: 15. From germline, CDR1 is SGHTS and CDR2 YDEGEE. The CDR3 covers 17 residues. Based on the CDR3 plus reference TRBV5-8 and TRBJ2-7, the full variable domain is EAGVTQSPTHLIKTRGQQATLRCSPISGHTSVYWYQQALGLGLQFLLWYDEGEERNRGNFPPRFSGRQFPNYSSELNVNALELEDSALYLCASSLGGGTGAGIAQYFGPGTRLTVT.

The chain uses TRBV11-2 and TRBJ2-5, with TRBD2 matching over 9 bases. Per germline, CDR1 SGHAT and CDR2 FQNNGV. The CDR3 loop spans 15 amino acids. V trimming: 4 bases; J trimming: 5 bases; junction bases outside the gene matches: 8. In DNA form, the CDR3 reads TGTGCCAGCAGCTCCCCTCTAGCGGGGAGGGAGACCCAGTACTTC. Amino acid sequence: CASSSPLAGRETQYF.

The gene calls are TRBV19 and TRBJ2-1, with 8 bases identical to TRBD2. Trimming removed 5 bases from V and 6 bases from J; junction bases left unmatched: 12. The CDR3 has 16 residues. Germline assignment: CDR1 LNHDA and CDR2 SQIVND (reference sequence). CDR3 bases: TGTGCCAGTAGTGACGGGGGACTAGACGCCTTCAATGAGCAGTTCTTC. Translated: CASSDGGLDAFNEQFF.

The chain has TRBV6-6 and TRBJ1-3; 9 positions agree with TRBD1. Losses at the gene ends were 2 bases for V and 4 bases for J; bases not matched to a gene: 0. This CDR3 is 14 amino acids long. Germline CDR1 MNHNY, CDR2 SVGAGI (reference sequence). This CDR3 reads CASSYGTGGNTIYF. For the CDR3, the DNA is TGTGCCAGCAGTTACGGGACAGGGGGAAACACCATATATTTT.

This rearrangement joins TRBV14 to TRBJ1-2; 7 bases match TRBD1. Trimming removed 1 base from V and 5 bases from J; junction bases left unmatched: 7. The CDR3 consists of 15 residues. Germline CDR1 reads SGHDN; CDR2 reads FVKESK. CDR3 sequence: CASSQGRTGVYGYTF. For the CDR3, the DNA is TGTGCCAGCAGCCAAGGACGGACAGGCGTATATGGCTACACCTTC.

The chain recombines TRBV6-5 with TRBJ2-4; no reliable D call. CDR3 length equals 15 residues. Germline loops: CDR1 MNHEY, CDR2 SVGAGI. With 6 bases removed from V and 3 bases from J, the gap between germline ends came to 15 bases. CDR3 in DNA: TGTGCCAGCAGCCGAGTCCCGGGTCTCAAAAACATTCAGTACTTC. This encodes CASSRVPGLKNIQYF.

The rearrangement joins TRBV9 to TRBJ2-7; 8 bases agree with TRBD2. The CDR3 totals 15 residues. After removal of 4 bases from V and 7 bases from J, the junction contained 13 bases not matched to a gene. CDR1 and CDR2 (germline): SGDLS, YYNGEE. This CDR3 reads CASSPPAAGASEQYF. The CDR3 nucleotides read TGTGCCAGCAGCCCCCCGGCAGCGGGAGCTAGTGAGCAGTACTTC.

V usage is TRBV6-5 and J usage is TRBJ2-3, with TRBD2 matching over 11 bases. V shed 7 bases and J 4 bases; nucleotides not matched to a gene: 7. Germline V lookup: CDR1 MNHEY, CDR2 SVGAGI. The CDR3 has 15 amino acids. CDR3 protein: CASKLIAGGPDTQYF. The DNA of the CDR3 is TGTGCCAGCAAGCTCATAGCGGGAGGGCCAGATACGCAGTATTTT.

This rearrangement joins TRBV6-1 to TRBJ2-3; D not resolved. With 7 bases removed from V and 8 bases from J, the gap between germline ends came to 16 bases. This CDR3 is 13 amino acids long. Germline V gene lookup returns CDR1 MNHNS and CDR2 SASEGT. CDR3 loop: CASTTSLFFTQYF. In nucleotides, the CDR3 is TGTGCCAGCACCACTTCGCTTTTTTTTACGCAGTATTTT.

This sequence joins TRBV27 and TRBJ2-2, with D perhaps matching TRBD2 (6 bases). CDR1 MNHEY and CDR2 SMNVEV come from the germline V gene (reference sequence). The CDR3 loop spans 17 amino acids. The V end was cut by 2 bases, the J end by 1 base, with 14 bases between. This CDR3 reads CASSLKGGIGNTGELFF. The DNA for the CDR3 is TGTGCCAGCAGTTTAAAGGGAGGTATAGGGAACACCGGGGAGCTGTTTTTT.

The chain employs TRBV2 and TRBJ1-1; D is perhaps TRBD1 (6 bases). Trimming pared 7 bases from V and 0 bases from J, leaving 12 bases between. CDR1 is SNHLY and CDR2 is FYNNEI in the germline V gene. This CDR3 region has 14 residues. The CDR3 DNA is TGTGCCAGCAAGGACAGACCCATGAACACTGAAGCTTTCTTT. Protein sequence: CASKDRPMNTEAFF.

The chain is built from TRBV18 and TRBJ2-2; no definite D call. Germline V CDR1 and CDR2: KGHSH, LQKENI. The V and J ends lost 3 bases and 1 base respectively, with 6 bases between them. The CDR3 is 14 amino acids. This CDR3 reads CASSPPKNTGELFF. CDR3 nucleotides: TGTGCCAGCTCACCCCCTAAGAACACCGGGGAGCTGTTTTTT.

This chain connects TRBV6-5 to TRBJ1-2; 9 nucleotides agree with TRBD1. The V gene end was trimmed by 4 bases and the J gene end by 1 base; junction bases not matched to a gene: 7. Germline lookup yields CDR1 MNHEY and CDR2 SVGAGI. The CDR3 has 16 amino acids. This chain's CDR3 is CASSSRGQGGNYGYTF. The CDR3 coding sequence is TGTGCCAGCAGTTCCCGGGGACAGGGTGGTAACTATGGCTACACCTTC.

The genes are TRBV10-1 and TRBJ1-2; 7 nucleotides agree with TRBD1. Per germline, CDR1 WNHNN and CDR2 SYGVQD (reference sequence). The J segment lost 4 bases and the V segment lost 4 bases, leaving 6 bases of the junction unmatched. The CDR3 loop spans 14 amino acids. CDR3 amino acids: CASSGQGSSYGYTF. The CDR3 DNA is TGCGCCAGCAGTGGACAGGGAAGTTCCTATGGCTACACCTTC.

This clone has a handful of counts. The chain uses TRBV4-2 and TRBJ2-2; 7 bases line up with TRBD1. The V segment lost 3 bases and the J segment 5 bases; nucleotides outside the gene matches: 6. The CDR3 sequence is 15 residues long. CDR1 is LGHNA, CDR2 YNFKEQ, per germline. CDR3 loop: CASSQLQGETGELFF. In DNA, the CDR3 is TGTGCCAGCAGCCAGCTTCAGGGGGAGACCGGGGAGCTGTTTTTT.